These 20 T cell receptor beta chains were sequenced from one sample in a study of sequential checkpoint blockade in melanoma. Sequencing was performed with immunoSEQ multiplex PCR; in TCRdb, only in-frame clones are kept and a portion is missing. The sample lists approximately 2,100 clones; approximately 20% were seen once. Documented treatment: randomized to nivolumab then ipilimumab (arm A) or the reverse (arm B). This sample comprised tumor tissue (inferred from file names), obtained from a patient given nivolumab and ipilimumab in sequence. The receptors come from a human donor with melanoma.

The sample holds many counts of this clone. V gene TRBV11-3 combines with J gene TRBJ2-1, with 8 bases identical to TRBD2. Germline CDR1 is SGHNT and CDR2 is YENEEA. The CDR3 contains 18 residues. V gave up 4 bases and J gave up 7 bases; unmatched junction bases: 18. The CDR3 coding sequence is TGTGCCAGCAGCTCCACAGCCGCATTAGCGGGATCTGGGAATGAGCAGTTCTTC. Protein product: CASSSTAALAGSGNEQFF.

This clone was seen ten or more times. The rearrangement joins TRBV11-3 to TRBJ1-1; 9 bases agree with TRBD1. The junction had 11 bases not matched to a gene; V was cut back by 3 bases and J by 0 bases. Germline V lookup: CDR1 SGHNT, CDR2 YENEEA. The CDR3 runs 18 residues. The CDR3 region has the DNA TGTGCCAGCAGCTTGGACAGGGGTCCCGCCCGATTGAACACTGAAGCTTTCTTT. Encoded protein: CASSLDRGPARLNTEAFF.

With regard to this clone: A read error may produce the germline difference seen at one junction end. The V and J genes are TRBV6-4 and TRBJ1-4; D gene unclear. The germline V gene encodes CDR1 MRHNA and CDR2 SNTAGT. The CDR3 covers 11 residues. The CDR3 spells CAISRTEKLFF. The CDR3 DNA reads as TGTGCCATCAGTCGGACCGAAAAACTGTTTTTT.

The CDR3 DNA follows: TGCAGCGCCCCCAGGGGGGGTCAGGGCACTGAAGCTTTCTTT. The encoded protein is CSAPRGGQGTEAFF. The chain combines TRBV29-1 with TRBJ1-1; TRBD1 matches at 7 bases. The junction had 12 bases not matched to a gene; V was cut back by 7 bases and J by 4 bases. The CDR3 totals 14 residues. Germline CDR1 SQVTM, CDR2 ANQGSEA.

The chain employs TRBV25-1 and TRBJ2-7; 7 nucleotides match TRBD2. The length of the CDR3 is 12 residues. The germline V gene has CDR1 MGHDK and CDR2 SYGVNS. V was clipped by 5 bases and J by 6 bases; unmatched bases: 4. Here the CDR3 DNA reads TGTGCCAGCAGTCTCGCGGGGGTCGAGCAGTACTTC. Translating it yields CASSLAGVEQYF.

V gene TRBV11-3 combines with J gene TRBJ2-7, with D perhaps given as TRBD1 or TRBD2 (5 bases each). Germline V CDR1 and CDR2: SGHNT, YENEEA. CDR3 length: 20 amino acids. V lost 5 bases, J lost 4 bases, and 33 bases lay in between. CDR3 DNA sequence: TGTGCCAGCAGCGCATATTTTCCGGGACCCTCCCTTTTGTATCGGTACGAGCAGTACTTC. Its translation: CASSAYFPGPSLLYRYEQYF.

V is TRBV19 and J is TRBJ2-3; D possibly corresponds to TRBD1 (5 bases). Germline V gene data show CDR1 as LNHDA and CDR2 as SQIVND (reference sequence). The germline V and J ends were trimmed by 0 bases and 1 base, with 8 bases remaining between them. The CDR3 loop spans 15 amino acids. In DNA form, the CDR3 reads TGTGCCAGTAGTATAGACAGGGTGGGCACAGATACGCAGTATTTT. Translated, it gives CASSIDRVGTDTQYF.

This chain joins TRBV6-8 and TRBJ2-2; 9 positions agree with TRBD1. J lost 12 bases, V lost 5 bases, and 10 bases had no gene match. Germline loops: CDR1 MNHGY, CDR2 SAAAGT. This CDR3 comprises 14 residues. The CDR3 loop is CASSHPGQGLKLFF. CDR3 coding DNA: TGTGCCAGCAGTCACCCGGGACAGGGATTGAAGCTGTTTTTT.

In nucleotides, the CDR3 is TGTGCCAGCAGTTTTGGGGGTCGGGGGGGCACAGATACGCAGTATTTT. It is translated as CASSFGGRGGTDTQYF. The J gene is TRBJ2-3, the V gene TRBV28, with 7 nucleotides matching TRBD2. V lost 3 bases to trimming and J lost 1 base; unmatched junction nucleotides: 7. The CDR3 sequence is 16 residues long. The germline gives CDR1 MDHEN, CDR2 SYDVKM.

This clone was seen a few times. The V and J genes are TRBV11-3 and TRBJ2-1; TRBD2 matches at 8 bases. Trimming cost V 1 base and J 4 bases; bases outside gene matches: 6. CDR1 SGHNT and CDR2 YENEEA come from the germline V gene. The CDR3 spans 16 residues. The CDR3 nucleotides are TGTGCCAGCAGCTTAGTTTTAGCGGGGATTTACAATGAGCAGTTCTTC. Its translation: CASSLVLAGIYNEQFF.

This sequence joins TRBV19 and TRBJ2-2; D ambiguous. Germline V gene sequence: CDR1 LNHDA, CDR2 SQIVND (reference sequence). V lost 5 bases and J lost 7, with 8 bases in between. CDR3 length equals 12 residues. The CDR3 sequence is CASSLLGGELFF. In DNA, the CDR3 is TGTGCCAGTAGTCTGTTGGGCGGGGAGCTGTTTTTT.

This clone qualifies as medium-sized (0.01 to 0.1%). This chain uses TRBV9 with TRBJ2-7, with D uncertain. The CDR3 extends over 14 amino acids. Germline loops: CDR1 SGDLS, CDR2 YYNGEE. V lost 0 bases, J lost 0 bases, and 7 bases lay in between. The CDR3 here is CASSVGQASYEQYF. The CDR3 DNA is TGTGCCAGCAGCGTAGGGCAGGCCTCCTACGAGCAGTACTTC.

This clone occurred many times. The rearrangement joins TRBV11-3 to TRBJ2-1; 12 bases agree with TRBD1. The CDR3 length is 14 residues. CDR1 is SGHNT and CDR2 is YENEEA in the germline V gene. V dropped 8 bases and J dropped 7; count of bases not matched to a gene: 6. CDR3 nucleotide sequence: TGTGCCAGCGGTCGGGACAGGGGGCCTAATGAGCAGTTCTTC. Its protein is CASGRDRGPNEQFF.

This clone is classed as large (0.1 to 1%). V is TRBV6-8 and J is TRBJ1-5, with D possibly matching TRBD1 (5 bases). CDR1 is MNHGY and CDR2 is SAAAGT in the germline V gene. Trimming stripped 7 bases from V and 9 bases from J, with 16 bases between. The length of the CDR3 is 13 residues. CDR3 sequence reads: CASTPKIGGPQHF. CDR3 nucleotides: TGTGCCAGCACCCCCAAAATCGGGGGGCCCCAGCATTTT.

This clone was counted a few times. The CDR3 loop is CASSYTTGGAAYEQYF. The CDR3 DNA is TGTGCCAGCAGTTACACGACTGGCGGGGCCGCCTACGAGCAGTACTTC. V usage is TRBV6-8 and J usage is TRBJ2-7; possible D gene TRBD2, 6 bases. Trimming took off 2 bases at V and 2 bases at J, with 16 bases between the two ends. The CDR3 totals 16 residues. Germline CDR1 and CDR2: MNHGY and SAAAGT.

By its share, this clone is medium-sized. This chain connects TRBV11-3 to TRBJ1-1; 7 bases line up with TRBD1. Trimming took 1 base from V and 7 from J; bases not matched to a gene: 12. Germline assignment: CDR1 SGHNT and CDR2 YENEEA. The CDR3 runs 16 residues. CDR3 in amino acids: CASSLGLTGRFSEAFF. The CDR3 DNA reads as TGTGCCAGCAGCTTAGGATTGACAGGGAGATTCAGTGAAGCTTTCTTT. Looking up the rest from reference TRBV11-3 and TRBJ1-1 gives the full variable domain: EAGVVQSPRYKIIEKKQPVAFWCNPISGHNTLYWYLQNLGQGPELLIRYENEEAVDDSQLPKDRFSAERLKGVDSTLKIQPAELGDSAVYLCASSLGLTGRFSEAFFGQGTRLTVV.

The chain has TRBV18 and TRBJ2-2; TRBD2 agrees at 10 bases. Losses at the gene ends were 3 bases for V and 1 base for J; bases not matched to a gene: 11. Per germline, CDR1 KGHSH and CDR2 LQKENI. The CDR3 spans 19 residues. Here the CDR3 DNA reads TGTGCCAGCTCACCCCAATCGCTAGCGGGAGTGGGGAACACCGGGGAGCTGTTTTTT. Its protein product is CASSPQSLAGVGNTGELFF.

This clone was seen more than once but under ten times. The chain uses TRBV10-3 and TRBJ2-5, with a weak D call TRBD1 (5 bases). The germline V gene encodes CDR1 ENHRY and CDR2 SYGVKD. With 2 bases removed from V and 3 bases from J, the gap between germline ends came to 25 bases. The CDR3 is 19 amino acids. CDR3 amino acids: CAISERQQVAREGKETQYF. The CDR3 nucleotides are TGTGCCATCAGTGAGCGACAACAGGTGGCTCGAGAAGGAAAAGAGACCCAGTACTTC.

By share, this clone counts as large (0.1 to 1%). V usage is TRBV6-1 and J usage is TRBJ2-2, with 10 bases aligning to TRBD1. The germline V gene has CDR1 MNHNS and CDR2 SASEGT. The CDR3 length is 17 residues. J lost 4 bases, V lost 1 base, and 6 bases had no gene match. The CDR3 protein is CASSEVRTGGVTGELFF. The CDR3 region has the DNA TGTGCCAGCAGTGAAGTTAGGACAGGGGGTGTCACCGGGGAGCTGTTTTTT.

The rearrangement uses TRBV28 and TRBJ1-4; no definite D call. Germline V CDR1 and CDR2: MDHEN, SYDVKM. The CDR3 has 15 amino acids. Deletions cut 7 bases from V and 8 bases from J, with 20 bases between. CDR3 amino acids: CASMAPTPLKEKLFF. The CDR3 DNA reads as TGTGCCAGCATGGCCCCAACTCCACTAAAAGAAAAACTGTTTTTT.